The T cell receptor (beta chain) described here comes from a study of blood T cell repertoires in COVID-19. In the original analysis: Nucleated cell counts were estimated from reference gene primer amplification. Data came from immunoSEQ multiplex PCR; TCRdb stores just in-frame clones and leaves some out. Clone size and V and J calls were adopted from that table, with D and trimming inferred from the DNA. The table shows roughly 340,000 clones, with around 90% occurring only once. CDR3 length equals 12 residues. V was trimmed by 3 bases and J by 1 base, leaving 6 bases between them. The germline V gene has CDR1 SQVTM and CDR2 ANQGSEA.

This clonotype was sampled from a woman under 30 who had recovered from COVID-19. The chain employs TRBV29-1 and TRBJ1-1; D ambiguous. Material for sequencing was peripheral blood. The CDR3 sequence is CSVDRRNTEAFF. As DNA, the CDR3 is TGCAGCGTTGACCGGAGGAACACTGAAGCTTTCTTT.